These T cell receptor beta chains were read from a single sample in a study of OX40 agonist ivuxolimab in advanced cancers. Method: immunoSEQ multiplex PCR; TCRdb's copy keeps in-frame clones and lacks some. The sample contains 95,000 to 150,000 clones, around 87% of which appear only once. Sequencing used CD4+ or CD8+ T cells sorted from blood, obtained in a trial of the OX40 agonist ivuxolimab. Receptor source: an adult with an advanced solid tumor such as melanoma, head and neck, liver or kidney cancer. Both conserved end residues are part of each CDR3. D genes are given only for firm matches.

TGTGCCAGCACCGGGACAGGGAGCCGCACAGATACGCAGTATTTT | CASTGTGSRTDTQYF | TRBD1 | TRBJ2-3 | 15 | TRBV7-8
TGCAGCGTCCGACGGTATAGCTCCTACAATGAGCAGTTCTTC | CSVRRYSSYNEQFF | . | TRBJ2-1 | 14 | TRBV29-1
TGTGCCAGCAGTGGGGGAATGACAGGTAACTACGAGCAGTACTTC | CASSGGMTGNYEQYF | . | TRBJ2-7 | 15 | TRBV6-1
TGTGCCAGCAGCTTAGGTTCTGGCGGGGGGCGACTTACGCAGTATTTT | CASSLGSGGGRLTQYF | TRBD2 | TRBJ2-3 | 16 | TRBV7-3
TGTGCCAGCAGTCATCAGGGGCCCATTCAGTACTTC | CASSHQGPIQYF | . | TRBJ2-4 | 12 | TRBV28
TGTGCCAGTAGTACCTCTTGGACAGGGGAAGGCTACACCTTC | CASSTSWTGEGYTF | TRBD1 | TRBJ1-2 | 14 | TRBV19
TGTGCCAGTAGTCCAGTAGTCCAAGAGACCCAGTACTTC | CASSPVVQETQYF | . | TRBJ2-5 | 13 | TRBV19
TGTGCCAGTAGTATTAAGGAGGGATATGGCTACACCTTC | CASSIKEGYGYTF | . | TRBJ1-2 | 13 | TRBV19
TGTGCCAGCCGCCCGGGACCCTACACAGATACGCAGTATTTT | CASRPGPYTDTQYF | . | TRBJ2-3 | 14 | TRBV21-1
TGTGCCAGCAGCCCTAACGCGCTGGGATCCACAGATACGCAGTATTTT | CASSPNALGSTDTQYF | . | TRBJ2-3 | 16 | TRBV9
TGTGCCAGCAGCTTAAGGACAGGGTCCACTGAAGCTTTCTTT | CASSLRTGSTEAFF | TRBD1 | TRBJ1-1 | 14 | TRBV5-4
TGTGCCAGCAGTTACTCTCAGGGTGAAGCTTTCTTT | CASSYSQGEAFF | . | TRBJ1-1 | 12 | TRBV6-5
TGTGCCAGTCAACTAGCGGGGGGGCGCACCGGGGAGCTGTTTTTT | CASQLAGGRTGELFF | TRBD2 | TRBJ2-2 | 15 | TRBV19
TGTGCCAGTGGGACATACGAGCAGTACTTC | CASGTYEQYF | . | TRBJ2-7 | 10 | TRBV19
TGTGCCTTTCAGGGGGCGAATAACTATGGCTACACCTTC | CAFQGANNYGYTF | TRBD1 | TRBJ1-2 | 13 | TRBV30